This T cell receptor (beta chain) stems from a study of vaccination effects on CD4 cells after COVID-19. Study-wide background: BNT162b2 vaccine or mRNA-1273 vaccine was given to participants in two doses. A few million PBMC per well received approximately 10 IU/ml IL-2 and about 10 ug/ml peptides in culture.

Notes on this clone: The antigen is not known.

This table comes from immunoSEQ multiplex PCR, and its TCRdb copy is limited to in-frame clones, with some not included. The data show about 64,000 clones, 65% to 75% seen once. V was cut by 0 bases and J by 0 bases, with 9 bases left in between. CDR3 length: 16 amino acids. CDR1 and CDR2 from the germline V gene are GTSNPN and SVGIG (reference sequence). The culture ran for approximately 10 days, and then CD4+ T cells were isolated. This sample comprised CD4+ T cells from PBMCs cultured without peptide, obtained before COVID-19 vaccination. The rearrangement uses TRBV30 and TRBJ1-6; D not certain. This receptor was identified in a human donor who had a prior SARS-CoV-2 infection. The CDR3 spells CAWSVGGSSYNSPLHF. DNA for the CDR3: TGTGCCTGGAGTGTGGGAGGGAGCTCCTATAATTCACCCCTCCACTTT.